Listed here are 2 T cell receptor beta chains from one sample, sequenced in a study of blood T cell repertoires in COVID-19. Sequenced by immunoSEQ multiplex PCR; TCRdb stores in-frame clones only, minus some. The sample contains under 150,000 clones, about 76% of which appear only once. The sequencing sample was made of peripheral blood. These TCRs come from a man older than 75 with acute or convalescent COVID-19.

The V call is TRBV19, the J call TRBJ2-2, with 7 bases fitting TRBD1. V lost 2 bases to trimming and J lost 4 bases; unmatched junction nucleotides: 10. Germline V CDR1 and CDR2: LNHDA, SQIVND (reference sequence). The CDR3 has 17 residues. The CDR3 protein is CASSIRGPRQGTGELFF. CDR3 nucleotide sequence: TGTGCCAGTAGTATAAGGGGGCCTCGCCAGGGCACCGGGGAGCTGTTTTTT.

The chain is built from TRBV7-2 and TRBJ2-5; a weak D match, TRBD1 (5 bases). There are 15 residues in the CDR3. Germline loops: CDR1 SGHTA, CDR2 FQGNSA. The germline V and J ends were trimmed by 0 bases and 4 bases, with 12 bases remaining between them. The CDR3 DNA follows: TGTGCCAGCAGCTTAGCCAGGGATTTGCGAGAGACCCAGTACTTC. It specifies CASSLARDLRETQYF. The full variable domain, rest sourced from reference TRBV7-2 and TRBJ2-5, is GAGVSQSPSNKVTEKGKDVELRCDPISGHTALYWYRQSLGQGLEFLIYFQGNSAPDKSGLPSDRFSAERTGGSVSTLTIQRTQQEDSAVYLCASSLARDLRETQYFGPGTRLLVL.